Below, 10 T cell receptor beta chains from the same sample are listed, as sequenced in a study of cytomegalovirus exposure and HLA in healthy donors. Measured with immunoSEQ multiplex PCR; TCRdb has only the in-frame clones, and not every one. The table shows fewer than 200,000 clones, with about 90% occurring only once. Specimen: PBMCs. The receptors originated from a man aged 18 to 29 in good health and CMV-seropositive.

The gene calls are TRBV6-4 and TRBJ2-6, with 12 bases lining up with TRBD2. Germline V gene sequence: CDR1 MRHNA, CDR2 SNTAGT. After removal of 4 bases from V and 2 bases from J, the junction contained 0 bases not matched to a gene. CDR3 size: 16 residues. The CDR3 region is CASSGTSGTGANVLTF. The CDR3 region has the DNA TGTGCCAGCAGTGGGACTAGCGGGACTGGGGCCAACGTCCTGACTTTC.

The V and J genes are TRBV28 and TRBJ2-3; 9 nucleotides match TRBD1. This CDR3 has 17 residues. The trim removed 6 bases at V and 3 bases at J, leaving 13 bases unmatched. CDR1 and CDR2 (germline): MDHEN, SYDVKM. The CDR3 loop is CASRGLYRGRRTDTQYF. CDR3 DNA: TGTGCCAGCAGGGGTCTCTACAGGGGGCGCAGGACAGATACGCAGTATTTT. The complete variable domain, with remaining parts taken from reference TRBV28 and TRBJ2-3, reads DVKVTQSSRYLVKRTGEKVFLECVQDMDHENMFWYRQDPGLGLRLIYFSYDVKMKEKGDIPEGYSVSREKKERFSLILESASTNQTSMYLCASRGLYRGRRTDTQYFGPGTRLTVL.

The chain has TRBV5-4 and TRBJ2-1; D remains unclear. Trimming removed 0 bases from V and 3 bases from J, with 4 bases in between. In germline, CDR1 is SGHNT, CDR2 YYREEE (reference sequence). The CDR3 is made up of 13 amino acids. DNA of the CDR3: TGTGCCAGCAGCTTGGCCGTCTACAATGAGCAGTTCTTC. Translation: CASSLAVYNEQFF. The complete variable domain, with remaining parts taken from reference TRBV5-4 and TRBJ2-1, reads ETGVTQSPTHLIKTRGQQVTLRCSSQSGHNTVSWYQQALGQGPQFIFQYYREEENGRGNFPPRFSGLQFPNYSSELNVNALELDDSALYLCASSLAVYNEQFFGPGTRLTVL.

The rearrangement links TRBV19 to TRBJ1-1, with TRBD1 identical over 7 bases. This CDR3 has 13 amino acids. Per germline, CDR1 LNHDA and CDR2 SQIVND (reference sequence). V shed 6 bases, J shed 3 bases, and the junction held 4 bases outside the gene matches. The CDR3: CASSPTGYTEAFF. CDR3 DNA: TGTGCCAGTAGCCCGACAGGGTACACTGAAGCTTTCTTT.

J is TRBJ2-5 and V is TRBV19; 11 bases map to TRBD1. J gave up 4 bases and V 5 bases, and 6 bases lay outside the gene matches. The CDR3 sequence is 15 residues long. The germline V gene has CDR1 LNHDA and CDR2 SQIVND (reference sequence). CDR3 nucleotide sequence: TGTGCCAGTAGTGGGGGACAGGGGGTACTAGAGACCCAGTACTTC. Amino acids: CASSGGQGVLETQYF.

This clone has only one observation. The chain carries TRBV7-6 and TRBJ2-1; 8 positions match TRBD2. Per germline, CDR1 SGHVS and CDR2 FNYEAQ. J lost 8 bases, V lost 5 bases, and 5 bases had no gene match. CDR3 length: 13 amino acids. CDR3 sequence reads: CASSPRTSHEQFF. CDR3 coding DNA: TGTGCCAGCAGCCCTCGGACTAGCCATGAGCAGTTCTTC. The full variable domain, its missing parts supplied by reference TRBV7-6 and TRBJ2-1, is GAGVSQSPRYKVTKRGQDVALRCDPISGHVSLYWYRQALGQGPEFLTYFNYEAQQDKSGLPNDRFSAERPEGSISTLTIQRTEQRDSAMYRCASSPRTSHEQFFGPGTRLTVL.

The rearrangement uses TRBV27 and TRBJ2-1, with D possibly TRBD2 on 6 matching bases. The CDR3 contains 18 residues. Germline values: CDR1 MNHEY, CDR2 SMNVEV (reference sequence). Trimming removed 2 bases from V and 6 bases from J, with 23 bases in between. The CDR3 DNA reads as TGTGCCAGCAGTTTAGGACCCCCCCCCGCTATGGGGGGCAATGAGCAGTTCTTC. Residues: CASSLGPPPAMGGNEQFF.

The chain links TRBV5-1 to TRBJ2-3; D perhaps matches TRBD1 (6 bases). From germline, CDR1 is SGHRS and CDR2 YFSETQ. CDR3 length: 14 residues. The V end was cut by 0 bases, the J end by 4 bases, with 9 bases between. The chain's CDR3 is CASSLVPGADTQYF. Here the CDR3 DNA reads TGCGCCAGCAGCTTGGTCCCAGGGGCAGATACGCAGTATTTT. The full variable domain, completed using reference TRBV5-1 and TRBJ2-3, is KAGVTQTPRYLIKTRGQQVTLSCSPISGHRSVSWYQQTPGQGLQFLFEYFSETQRNKGNFPGRFSGRQFSNSRSEMNVSTLELGDSALYLCASSLVPGADTQYFGPGTRLTVL.

This chain connects TRBV9 to TRBJ1-1; perhaps TRBD1 as D (5 bases). Trimming took 7 bases from V and 5 from J, leaving 12 bases between them. CDR1 and CDR2 (germline): SGDLS, YYNGEE. CDR3 length: 12 amino acids. This CDR3 is CASGGGRTEAFF. In DNA form, the CDR3 reads TGTGCCAGCGGGGGGGGGAGGACTGAAGCTTTCTTT. Complete variable domain (other parts from reference TRBV9 and TRBJ1-1): DSGVTQTPKHLITATGQRVTLRCSPRSGDLSVYWYQQSLDQGLQFLIQYYNGEERAKGNILERFSAQQFPDLHSELNLSSLELGDSALYFCASGGGRTEAFFGQGTRLTVV.

The chain is built from TRBV6-1 and TRBJ1-1; D possibly corresponds to TRBD1 (5 bases). Trimming left V 0 bases short and J 7 bases short, with 12 bases between. Germline CDR1 and CDR2: MNHNS and SASEGT. The CDR3 spans 14 residues. CDR3 sequence: CASSEASGQGEAFF. CDR3 in DNA: TGTGCCAGCAGTGAAGCGTCAGGTCAGGGTGAAGCTTTCTTT.